Below, 12 T cell receptor beta chains from the same sample are listed, as sequenced in a study of shared clonotypes between healthy human individuals. The repertoire was sequenced with immunoSEQ multiplex PCR; TCRdb's copy has only in-frame clones and lacks some. The sample holds 2 million or so clones, approximately 95% seen once. The sequenced material came from naive CD4+ T cells sorted from blood. Subset reported: CD45RA+ positively selected. The receptors shown here come from a man aged 18 to 29 in good health.

The CDR3 DNA sequence: TGTGCCAGCTCTCGAGCTGGACAGGGGGACTTAGAGCAGTACTTC. Translated: CASSRAGQGDLEQYF. The chain couples TRBV18 to TRBJ2-7; 10 nucleotides agree with TRBD1. V shed 6 bases, J shed 7 bases, and the junction held 12 bases outside the gene matches. CDR1 and CDR2 from the germline V gene are KGHSH and LQKENI. This CDR3 has 15 residues.

The rearrangement joins TRBV5-4 to TRBJ2-1; TRBD2 matches at 9 bases. Trimming took 2 bases from V and 3 from J; bases not matched to a gene: 6. Germline V gives CDR1 SGHNT, CDR2 YYREEE (reference sequence). The CDR3 loop spans 16 amino acids. As DNA, the CDR3 is TGTGCCAGCAGCTTCCCTAGCGGGACCGTCTACAATGAGCAGTTCTTC. Residues: CASSFPSGTVYNEQFF. The variable domain in full, with the rest retrieved from reference TRBV5-4 and TRBJ2-1, is ETGVTQSPTHLIKTRGQQVTLRCSSQSGHNTVSWYQQALGQGPQFIFQYYREEENGRGNFPPRFSGLQFPNYSSELNVNALELDDSALYLCASSFPSGTVYNEQFFGPGTRLTVL.

The V call is TRBV4-1, the J call TRBJ2-2; 8 bases are shared with TRBD2. CDR3 length equals 16 residues. Losses at the gene ends were 0 bases for V and 4 bases for J; bases not matched to a gene: 4. The germline V gene has CDR1 MGHRA and CDR2 YSYEKL. CDR3 DNA: TGCGCCAGCAGCCAAGATCCGGGGGGGCGCACCGGGGAGCTGTTTTTT. Translated, it gives CASSQDPGGRTGELFF.

The V gene is TRBV11-2, the J gene TRBJ2-7, with D possibly TRBD1 on 5 matching bases. The germline V and J ends were trimmed by 3 bases and 2 bases, with 14 bases remaining between them. The CDR3 is 15 amino acids. Germline-derived CDR1 and CDR2 are SGHAT and FQNNGV. CDR3 amino acids: CASSLGQGGPYEQYF. The DNA of the CDR3 is TGTGCCAGCAGCTTGGGGCAGGGTGGCCCCTACGAGCAGTACTTC.

Comment on this clone: A junction end diverges from the germline sequence, so it may reflect a read error. V gene TRBV6-6 combines with J gene TRBJ2-5, with 9 bases lining up with TRBD1. CDR3 length equals 15 residues. Germline loops: CDR1 MNHNY, CDR2 SVGAGI (reference sequence). The CDR3, as DNA: TGTGCCAGCAGTCACTCACAGGGGGCTGACGAGACCCAGTACTTC. The encoded protein is CASSHSQGADETQYF.

This clone was counted at least ten times. V is TRBV11-2 and J is TRBJ2-4; D might be TRBD1 or TRBD2, each matching 5 bases. Per germline, CDR1 SGHAT and CDR2 FQNNGV. Trimming removed 5 bases from V and 12 bases from J, with 11 bases in between. CDR3 length: 11 amino acids. CDR3 residues: CASSKGTAQYF. For the CDR3, the DNA is TGTGCCAGCAGCAAAGGGACCGCTCAGTACTTC.

V gene TRBV7-9 combines with J gene TRBJ2-3; no reliable D call. The CDR3 contains 15 residues. V lost 2 bases to trimming and J lost 1 base, with 10 bases between them. Germline V lookup: CDR1 SEHNR, CDR2 FQNEAQ (reference sequence). Here the CDR3 DNA reads TGTGCCAGCAGCTTACAGAGTGGTGGCACAGATACGCAGTATTTT. This sequence encodes CASSLQSGGTDTQYF.

This clone occurred once. This same CDR3 is encoded by further DNA sequences in the sample. The chain joins TRBV9 to TRBJ1-2; the match to TRBD1 covers 8 bases. After removal of 2 bases from V and 6 bases from J, the junction contained 3 bases not matched to a gene. This CDR3 contains 13 residues. Germline V lookup: CDR1 SGDLS, CDR2 YYNGEE. The CDR3 DNA follows: TGTGCCAGCAGCGTGGACAGGGCAGATGGCTACACCTTC. This sequence encodes CASSVDRADGYTF.

The V gene is TRBV5-1, the J gene TRBJ2-6, with 14 nucleotides matching TRBD2. J was trimmed by 2 bases and V by 3 bases; bases with no gene match: 4. CDR1 is SGHRS and CDR2 is YFSETQ in the germline V gene. The CDR3 spans 18 residues. CDR3 DNA sequence: TGCGCCAGCAGCTGGGGACTAGCGGGAGTTCCTGGGGCCAACGTCCTGACTTTC. Its translation: CASSWGLAGVPGANVLTF.

The V call is TRBV7-9, the J call TRBJ1-2; D unclear. Trimming cost V 1 base and J 0 bases, with 9 bases left between them. CDR1 is SEHNR, CDR2 FQNEAQ, per germline (reference sequence). The CDR3 runs to 15 residues. The CDR3 loop is CASSLEVTTNYGYTF. CDR3 sequence (DNA): TGTGCCAGCAGCTTAGAGGTGACGACTAACTATGGCTACACCTTC.

V is TRBV11-2 and J is TRBJ2-2, with no clear D. V lost 0 bases to trimming and J lost 1 base, with 9 bases between them. CDR1 and CDR2 (germline): SGHAT, FQNNGV. CDR3 length: 16 amino acids. CDR3 DNA sequence: TGTGCCAGCAGCTTAGAAGTATCGATGAACACCGGGGAGCTGTTTTTT. Protein sequence: CASSLEVSMNTGELFF.

This chain links TRBV5-6 with TRBJ2-3; tentative D call: TRBD1 (6 bases). This CDR3 region has 15 residues. CDR1 is SGHDT, CDR2 YYEEEE, per germline. The V end was cut by 0 bases, the J end by 8 bases, with 16 bases between. The CDR3 reads CASSLGTASAGTQYF. DNA of the CDR3: TGTGCCAGCAGCTTGGGGACAGCGTCGGCTGGTACGCAGTATTTT.